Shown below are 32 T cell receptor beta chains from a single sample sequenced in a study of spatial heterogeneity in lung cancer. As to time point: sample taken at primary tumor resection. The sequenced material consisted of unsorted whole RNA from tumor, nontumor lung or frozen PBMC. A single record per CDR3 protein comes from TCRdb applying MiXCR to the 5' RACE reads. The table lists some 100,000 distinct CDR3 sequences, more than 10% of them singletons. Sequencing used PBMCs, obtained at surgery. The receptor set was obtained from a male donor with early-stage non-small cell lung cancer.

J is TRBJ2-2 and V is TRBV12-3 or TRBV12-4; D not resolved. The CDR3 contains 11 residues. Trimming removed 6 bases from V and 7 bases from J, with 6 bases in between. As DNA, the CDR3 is TGTGCCAGCAGCCCTCTCGGGGAGCTGTTTTTT. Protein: CASSPLGELFF.

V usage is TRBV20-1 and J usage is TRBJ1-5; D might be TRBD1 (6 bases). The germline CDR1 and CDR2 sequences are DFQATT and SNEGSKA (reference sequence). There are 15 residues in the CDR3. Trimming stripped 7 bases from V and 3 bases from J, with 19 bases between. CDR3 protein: CSVKDSGGPNQPQHF. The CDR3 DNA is TGCAGTGTCAAGGACAGCGGCGGCCCCAATCAGCCCCAGCATTTT.

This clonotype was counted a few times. Written as DNA, the CDR3 is TGCAGTGCCCACAACGGACAGGGATGGACAGATACGCAGTATTTT. This sequence encodes CSAHNGQGWTDTQYF. This chain links TRBV20-1 with TRBJ2-3; 8 nucleotides match TRBD1. CDR3 length: 15 residues. The V gene's germline CDR1 is DFQATT and CDR2 SNEGSKA (reference sequence). Trimming removed 6 bases from V and 3 bases from J; junction bases left unmatched: 11.

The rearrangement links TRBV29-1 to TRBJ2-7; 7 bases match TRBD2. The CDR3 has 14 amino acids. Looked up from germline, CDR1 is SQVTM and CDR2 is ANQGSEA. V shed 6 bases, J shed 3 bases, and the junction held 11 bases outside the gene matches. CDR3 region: CSVESSGPLYEQYF. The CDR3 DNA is TGCAGCGTCGAGTCTAGCGGTCCTCTCTACGAGCAGTACTTC.

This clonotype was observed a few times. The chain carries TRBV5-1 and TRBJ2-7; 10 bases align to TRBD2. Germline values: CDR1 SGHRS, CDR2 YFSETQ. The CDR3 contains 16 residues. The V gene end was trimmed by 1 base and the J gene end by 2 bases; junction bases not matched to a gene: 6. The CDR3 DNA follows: TGCGCCAGCAGCTTGTCCATAGCGGGGGGAACCTACGAGCAGTACTTC. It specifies CASSLSIAGGTYEQYF.

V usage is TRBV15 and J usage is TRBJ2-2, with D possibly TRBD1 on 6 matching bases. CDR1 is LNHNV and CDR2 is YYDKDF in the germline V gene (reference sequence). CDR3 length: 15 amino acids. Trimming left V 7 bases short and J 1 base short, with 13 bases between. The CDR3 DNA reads TGTGCCACCAAACTTAGGGACAAGAACACCGGGGAGCTGTTTTTT. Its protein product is CATKLRDKNTGELFF.

CDR3 loop: CSVGQYQETQYF. CDR3 DNA: TGCAGCGTTGGTCAGTACCAAGAGACCCAGTACTTC. The genes are TRBV29-1 and TRBJ2-5; no clear D gene. Germline-derived CDR1 and CDR2 are SQVTM and ANQGSEA. The CDR3 loop spans 12 amino acids. The V and J ends lost 4 bases and 0 bases respectively, with 6 bases between them. The full variable domain, completed using reference TRBV29-1 and TRBJ2-5, is SAVISQKPSRDICQRGTSLTIQCQVDSQVTMMFWYRQQPGQSLTLIATANQGSEATYESGFVIDKFPISRPNLTFSTLTVSNMSPEDSSIYLCSVGQYQETQYFGPGTRLLVL.

This CDR3 reads CASTQGLGQGVYEQYF. The CDR3 coding sequence is TGTGCCAGCACCCAAGGATTGGGACAGGGGGTTTACGAGCAGTACTTC. This chain connects TRBV5-6 to TRBJ2-7; TRBD1 matches 11 bases. From germline, CDR1 is SGHDT and CDR2 YYEEEE. The CDR3 contains 16 residues. Trimming removed 6 bases from V and 4 bases from J; junction bases left unmatched: 12.

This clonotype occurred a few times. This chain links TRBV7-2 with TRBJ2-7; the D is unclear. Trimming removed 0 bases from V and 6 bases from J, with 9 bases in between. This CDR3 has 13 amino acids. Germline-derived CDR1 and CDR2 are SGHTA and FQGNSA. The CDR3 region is CASSLAVPGEQYF. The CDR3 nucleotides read TGTGCCAGCAGCTTAGCGGTCCCGGGCGAGCAGTACTTC.

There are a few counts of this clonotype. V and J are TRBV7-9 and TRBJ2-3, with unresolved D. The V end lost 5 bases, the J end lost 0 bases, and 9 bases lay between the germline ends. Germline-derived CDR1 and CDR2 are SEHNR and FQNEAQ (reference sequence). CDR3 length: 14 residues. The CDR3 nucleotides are TGTGCCAGCAGCCGGTCTGTAAGCACAGATACGCAGTATTTT. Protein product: CASSRSVSTDTQYF.

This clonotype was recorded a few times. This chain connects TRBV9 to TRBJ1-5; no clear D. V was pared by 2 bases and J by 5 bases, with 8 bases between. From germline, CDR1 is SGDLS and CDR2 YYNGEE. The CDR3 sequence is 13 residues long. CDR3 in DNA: TGTGCCAGCAGCGTCCACGAGGATCAGCCCCAGCATTTT. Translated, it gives CASSVHEDQPQHF.

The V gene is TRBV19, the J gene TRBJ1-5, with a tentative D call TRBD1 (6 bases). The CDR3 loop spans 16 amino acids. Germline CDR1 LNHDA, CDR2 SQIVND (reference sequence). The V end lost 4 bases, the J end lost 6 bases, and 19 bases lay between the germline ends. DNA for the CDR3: TGTGCCAGTAGTAATAAGTATCAGGGGAGCGGTCAGCCCCAGCATTTT. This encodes CASSNKYQGSGQPQHF.

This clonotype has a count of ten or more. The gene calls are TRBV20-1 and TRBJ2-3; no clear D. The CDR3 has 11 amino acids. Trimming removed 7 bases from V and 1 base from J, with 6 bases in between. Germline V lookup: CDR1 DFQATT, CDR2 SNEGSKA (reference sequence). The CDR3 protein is CSGSRTDTQYF. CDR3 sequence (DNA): TGCAGTGGTTCCCGCACAGATACGCAGTATTTT.

Here the CDR3 reads CASSLDRAYFNEQFF. The CDR3 DNA reads as TGTGCCAGCAGCTTGGACAGGGCCTACTTCAATGAGCAGTTCTTC. This chain links TRBV7-3 with TRBJ2-1; TRBD1 matches at 8 bases. CDR1 and CDR2 from the germline V gene are SGHTA and FQGTGA. V lost 3 bases, J lost 6 bases, and 7 bases stayed unmatched. The CDR3 is 15 amino acids.

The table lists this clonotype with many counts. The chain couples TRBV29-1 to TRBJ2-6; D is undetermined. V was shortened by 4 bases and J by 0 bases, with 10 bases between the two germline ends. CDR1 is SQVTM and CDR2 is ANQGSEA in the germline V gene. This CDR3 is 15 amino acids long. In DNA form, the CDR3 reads TGCAGCGTTGTGCTGGCGAGCTCTGGGGCCAACGTCCTGACTTTC. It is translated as CSVVLASSGANVLTF.

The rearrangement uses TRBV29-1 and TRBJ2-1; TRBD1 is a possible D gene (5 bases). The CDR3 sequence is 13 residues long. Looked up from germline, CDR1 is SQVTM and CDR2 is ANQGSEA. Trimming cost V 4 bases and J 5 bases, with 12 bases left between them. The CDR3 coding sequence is TGCAGCGTTGCAGCAGGGTACAACAATGAGCAGTTCTTC. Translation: CSVAAGYNNEQFF.

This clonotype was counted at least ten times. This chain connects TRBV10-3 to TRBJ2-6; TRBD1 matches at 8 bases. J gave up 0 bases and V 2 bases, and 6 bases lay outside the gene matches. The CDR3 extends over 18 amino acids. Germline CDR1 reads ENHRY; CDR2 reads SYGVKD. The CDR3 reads CAISEPTQGASGANVLTF. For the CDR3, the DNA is TGTGCCATCAGTGAGCCGACCCAGGGGGCCTCTGGGGCCAACGTCCTGACTTTC.

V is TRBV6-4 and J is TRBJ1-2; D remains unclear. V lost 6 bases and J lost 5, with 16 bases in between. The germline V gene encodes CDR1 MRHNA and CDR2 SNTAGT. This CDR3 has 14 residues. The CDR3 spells CASSNSVAPYGYTF. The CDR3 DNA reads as TGTGCCAGCAGCAACTCCGTTGCGCCTTATGGCTACACCTTC.

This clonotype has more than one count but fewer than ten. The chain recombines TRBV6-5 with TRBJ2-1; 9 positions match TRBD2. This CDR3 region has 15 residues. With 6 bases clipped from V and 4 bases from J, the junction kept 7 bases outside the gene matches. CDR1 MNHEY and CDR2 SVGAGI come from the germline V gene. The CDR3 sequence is CASRPGLAPYNEQFF. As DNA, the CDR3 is TGTGCCAGCAGACCGGGACTAGCCCCATACAATGAGCAGTTCTTC.

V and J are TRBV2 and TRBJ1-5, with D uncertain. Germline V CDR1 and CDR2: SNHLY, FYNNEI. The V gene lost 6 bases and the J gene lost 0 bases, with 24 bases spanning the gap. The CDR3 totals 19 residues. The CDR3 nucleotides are TGTGCCAGCAGGGGTGGTCCGGGTCACGTTATATTTAGCAATCAGCCCCAGCATTTT. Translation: CASRGGPGHVIFSNQPQHF.

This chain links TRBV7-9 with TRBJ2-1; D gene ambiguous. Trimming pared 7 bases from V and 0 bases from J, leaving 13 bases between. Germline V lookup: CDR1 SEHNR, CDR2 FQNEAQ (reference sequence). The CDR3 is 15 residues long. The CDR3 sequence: CASTPSASSYNEQFF. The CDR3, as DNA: TGTGCCAGCACCCCCTCGGCGAGCTCCTACAATGAGCAGTTCTTC.

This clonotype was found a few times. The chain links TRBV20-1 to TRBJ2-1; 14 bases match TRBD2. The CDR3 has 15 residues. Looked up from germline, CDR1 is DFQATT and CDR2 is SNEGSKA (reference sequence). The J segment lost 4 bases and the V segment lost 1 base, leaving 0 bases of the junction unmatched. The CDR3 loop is CSARGTSGRYNEQFF. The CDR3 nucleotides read TGCAGTGCTAGAGGGACTAGCGGGAGGTACAATGAGCAGTTCTTC.

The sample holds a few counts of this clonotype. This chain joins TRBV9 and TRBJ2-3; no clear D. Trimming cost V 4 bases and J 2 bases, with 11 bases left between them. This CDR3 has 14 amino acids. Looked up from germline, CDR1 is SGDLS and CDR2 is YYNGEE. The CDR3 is CASSPQAPTDTQYF. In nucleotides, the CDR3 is TGTGCCAGCAGCCCCCAGGCGCCCACAGATACGCAGTATTTT. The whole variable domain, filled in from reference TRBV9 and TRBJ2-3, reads DSGVTQTPKHLITATGQRVTLRCSPRSGDLSVYWYQQSLDQGLQFLIQYYNGEERAKGNILERFSAQQFPDLHSELNLSSLELGDSALYFCASSPQAPTDTQYFGPGTRLTVL.

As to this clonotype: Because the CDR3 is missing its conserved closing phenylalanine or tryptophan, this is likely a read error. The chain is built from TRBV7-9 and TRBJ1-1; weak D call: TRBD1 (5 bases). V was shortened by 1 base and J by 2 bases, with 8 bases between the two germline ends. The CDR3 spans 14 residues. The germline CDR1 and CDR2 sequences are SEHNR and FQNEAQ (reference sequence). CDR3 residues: CASSLVGGNTEAFS. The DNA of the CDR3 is TGTGCCAGCAGCTTAGTGGGGGGAAACACTGAAGCTTTCTCT.

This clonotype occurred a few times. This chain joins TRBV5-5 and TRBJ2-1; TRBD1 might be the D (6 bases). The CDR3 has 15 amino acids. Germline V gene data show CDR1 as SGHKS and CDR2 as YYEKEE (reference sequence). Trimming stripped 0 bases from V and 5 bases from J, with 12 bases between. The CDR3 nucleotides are TGTGCCAGCAGCTTGGAATGGGGGCTGAACAATGAGCAGTTCTTC. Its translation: CASSLEWGLNNEQFF.

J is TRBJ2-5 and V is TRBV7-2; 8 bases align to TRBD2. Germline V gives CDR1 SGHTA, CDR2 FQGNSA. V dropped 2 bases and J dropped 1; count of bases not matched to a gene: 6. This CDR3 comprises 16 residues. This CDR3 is CASSLFLAGLQETQYF. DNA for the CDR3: TGTGCCAGCAGCTTATTCTTAGCGGGGCTCCAAGAGACCCAGTACTTC. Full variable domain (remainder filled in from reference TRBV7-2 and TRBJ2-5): GAGVSQSPSNKVTEKGKDVELRCDPISGHTALYWYRQSLGQGLEFLIYFQGNSAPDKSGLPSDRFSAERTGGSVSTLTIQRTQQEDSAVYLCASSLFLAGLQETQYFGPGTRLLVL.

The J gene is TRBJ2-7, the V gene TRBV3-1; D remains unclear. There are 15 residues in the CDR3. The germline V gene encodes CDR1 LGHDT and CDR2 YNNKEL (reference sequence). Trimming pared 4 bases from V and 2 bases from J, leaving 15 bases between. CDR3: CASSLSTVRAYEQYF. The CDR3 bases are TGTGCCAGCAGCCTATCAACAGTCAGAGCCTACGAGCAGTACTTC.

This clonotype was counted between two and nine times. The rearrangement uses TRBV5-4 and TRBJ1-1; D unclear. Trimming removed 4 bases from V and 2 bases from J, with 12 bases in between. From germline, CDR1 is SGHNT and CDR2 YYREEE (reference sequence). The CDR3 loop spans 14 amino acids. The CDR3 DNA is TGTGCCAGCAGCCAACGGGTCTTAAACACTGAAGCTTTCTTT. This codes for CASSQRVLNTEAFF.

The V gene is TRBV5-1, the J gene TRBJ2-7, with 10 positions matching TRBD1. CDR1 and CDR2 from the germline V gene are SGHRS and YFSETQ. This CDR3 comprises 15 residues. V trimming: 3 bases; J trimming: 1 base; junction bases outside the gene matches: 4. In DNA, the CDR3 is TGCGCCAGCAGCTGGGAGGGACAGGGGTCCTACGAGCAGTACTTC. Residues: CASSWEGQGSYEQYF.

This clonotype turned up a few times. The CDR3 protein is CASSFRMGNTGELFF. The CDR3 DNA follows: TGTGCCAGCAGTTTCCGTATGGGGAACACCGGGGAGCTGTTTTTT. The genes are TRBV27 and TRBJ2-2; D unclear. CDR3 size: 15 residues. Trimming left V 3 bases short and J 1 base short, with 9 bases between. Germline V gene lookup returns CDR1 MNHEY and CDR2 SMNVEV (reference sequence).

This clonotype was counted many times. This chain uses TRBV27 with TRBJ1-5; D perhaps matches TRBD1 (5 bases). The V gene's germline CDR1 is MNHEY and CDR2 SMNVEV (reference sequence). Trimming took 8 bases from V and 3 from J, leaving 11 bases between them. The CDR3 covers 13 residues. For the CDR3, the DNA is TGTGCCAGCGGGACGCCGGACAATCAGCCCCAGCATTTT. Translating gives CASGTPDNQPQHF.

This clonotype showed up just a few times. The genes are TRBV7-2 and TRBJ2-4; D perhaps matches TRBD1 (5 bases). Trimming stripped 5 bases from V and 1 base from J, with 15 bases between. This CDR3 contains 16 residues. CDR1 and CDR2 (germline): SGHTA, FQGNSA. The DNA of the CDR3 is TGTGCCAGCAGCCATGGACAAGGGCCGGCCAAAAACATTCAGTACTTC. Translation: CASSHGQGPAKNIQYF. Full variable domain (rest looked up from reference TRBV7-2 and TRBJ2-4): GAGVSQSPSNKVTEKGKDVELRCDPISGHTALYWYRQSLGQGLEFLIYFQGNSAPDKSGLPSDRFSAERTGGSVSTLTIQRTQQEDSAVYLCASSHGQGPAKNIQYFGAGTRLSVL.